The source of this T cell receptor beta chain is a study of response to subunit inactivated influenza vaccine (dated by TCRdb to 2017 to 2018). Regarding the complete study: The study used deep quantitative T cell receptor repertoire profiling to track responses to a trivalent subunit inactivated influenza vaccine. The study at large found these results: The authors proposed that each seasonal influenza vaccination may bring in only a limited number of new T cells.

About this clonotype: Which antigen it targets is not known. No base quality values were provided; no much bigger clone lies one nucleotide off.

Receptor amplification or capture employed RT-PCR. Sequencing took place on an Illumina HiSeq 2500. TCRdb took the public reads, trimmed them with fastp at Q25, ran MiXCR for clone calling and kept in-frame beta chains. Each entry merges the rows of one CDR3 protein and shows their most common DNA and genes. Present in this sample are 610,000 or so distinct CDR3 sequences, about 15% of which were seen just once. 8.5% to 14% of the sample is in the top ten clones. The CDR1 and CDR2 encoded by the germline V gene (reference sequence) are DFQATT and SNEGSKA. Its CDR3 holds 13 amino acids, cysteine through phenylalanine. Here the CDR3 DNA is all that survives: 39 bases in frame from base 1. The junction carries 12 bases between V and J, which are trimmed by 8 bases and 0 bases respectively.

This TCR came from a man in his fifties or sixties who received an inactivated influenza vaccine. Donor details come from another sample of the same person, matched by shared clones. The sequencing used PBMCs from blood, collected less than 13 days after vaccination. The V and J segments used are TRBV20-1 and TRBJ2-3, with the D gene too uncertain to name. The CDR3 sequence is CSPPDPSTDTQYF. The nucleotide sequence reads as follows: TGCAGTCCTCCGGACCCAAGCACAGATACGCAGTATTTT.